This T cell receptor beta chain was captured by sequencing in a study of patients and donors after allogeneic stem cell transplantation. Via MiXCR, TCRdb re-called the RT-PCR reads, giving one row per CDR3 protein. Among 800,000 to 1,000,000 distinct CDR3 sequences listed, 18% were seen once. With 1 base clipped from V and 6 bases from J, the junction kept 15 bases outside the gene matches. Germline CDR1 reads SNHLY; CDR2 reads FYNNEI. The CDR3 is 18 residues long. This clonotype was sampled from a human donor who was either an allogeneic HSCT recipient or a stem cell or donor lymphocyte infusion donor (not recorded which). It is not recorded whose cells these are; they may come from a transplant donor. The rearrangement links TRBV2 to TRBJ1-5, with 7 bases that match TRBD1. Sequencing input: blood, either unsorted or a sorted T cell fraction (not recorded which). The CDR3 loop is CASSEVPDWTGRGQPQHF. The CDR3, as DNA: TGTGCCAGCAGTGAAGTCCCTGATTGGACAGGCCGTGGTCAGCCCCAGCATTTT.